In its sample, the clone carrying this TCR beta chain was seen a few times. Its antigen remains unidentified. This sample stems from a study of response to subunit inactivated influenza vaccine. TCRdb itself ran the RT-PCR reads through MiXCR, one entry per CDR3 protein. The sample holds about 520,000 distinct CDR3 sequences; approximately 7.2% are singletons and the top ten take roughly 14%. Trimming removed 6 bases from V and 5 bases from J; junction bases left unmatched: 6. This CDR3 comprises 15 residues. Study-level results: There was a suggestion from the authors that each seasonal influenza vaccination recruits few new T cells.

The sample was PBMCs from blood, taken 23 to 25 months after vaccination. This receptor was obtained from a man aged 50-75 years who received an inactivated influenza vaccine. The rearrangement links TRBV12-3 or TRBV12-4 to TRBJ2-1; TRBD2 aligns across 11 bases. The CDR3 protein is CASRYTSGSDNEQFF. CDR3 sequence (DNA): TGTGCCAGCAGGTATACTAGCGGGAGTGACAATGAGCAGTTCTTC.